This T cell receptor beta chain emerged from a study of T cell changes during pregnancy in multiple sclerosis. Germline loops: CDR1 MDHEN, CDR2 SYDVKM. This CDR3 is built from 16 residues. V shed 5 bases, J shed 3 bases, and the junction held 9 bases outside the gene matches. Generated by immunoSEQ multiplex PCR, the TCRdb table keeps only in-frame clones and is missing some. The sample lists about 100,000 clones; 94% were seen once. The TCR sequence derives from a female donor with multiple sclerosis, enrolled in a pregnancy study. The material was peripheral blood, obtained before pregnancy. This chain links TRBV28 with TRBJ2-2, with 7 bases aligning to TRBD2. DNA of the CDR3: TGTGCCAGCAGTCCCTCCCGGGGAGGGGACACCGGGGAGCTGTTTTTT. This encodes CASSPSRGGDTGELFF. Filled out from reference TRBV28 and TRBJ2-2, the complete variable domain reads DVKVTQSSRYLVKRTGEKVFLECVQDMDHENMFWYRQDPGLGLRLIYFSYDVKMKEKGDIPEGYSVSREKKERFSLILESASTNQTSMYLCASSPSRGGDTGELFFGEGSRLTVL.